A selection of T cell receptor beta chains follows, all from one sample in a study of cytomegalovirus exposure and HLA in healthy donors. Repertoires were generated with immunoSEQ multiplex PCR, while TCRdb's copy carries only in-frame clones and drops some. The sample contains under 250,000 clones, around 83% of which appear only once. The sample consisted of PBMCs. The source is a girl between 2 and 10 years old in good health and CMV-seronegative. Both conserved end residues are part of each CDR3. The order of the fields is J gene, clone size, V gene, D gene, CDR3 protein, CDR3 DNA. D genes are given only for firm matches. Only some rows state a clone size, as once, few, many or a class for expanded clones.

TRBJ1-5 . TRBV30 TRBD1 CTWSASTGLNQPQHF TGTACCTGGAGTGCCTCGACAGGGCTGAATCAGCCCCAGCATTTT
TRBJ2-3 . TRBV7-9 TRBD2 CASSLKRGLAGLGDTQYF TGTGCCAGCAGCTTGAAAAGGGGACTAGCGGGACTGGGAGATACGCAGTATTTT
TRBJ2-3 . TRBV27 TRBD2 CASSLRRGSTDTQYF TGTGCCAGCAGTTTGAGGCGGGGGAGCACAGATACGCAGTATTTT
TRBJ2-2 . TRBV29-1 . CSVLSGELFF TGCAGCGTTCTATCCGGGGAGCTGTTTTTT
TRBJ1-1 . TRBV6-5 . CASSPQRPYTEAFF TGTGCCAGCAGTCCCCAGAGGCCCTACACTGAAGCTTTCTTT
TRBJ2-6 once TRBV4-1 . CASSQDAGVGANVLTF TGCGCCAGCAGCCAAGACGCAGGCGTTGGGGCCAACGTCCTGACTTTC
TRBJ2-1 . TRBV5-1 . CASSKLAGRDEQFF TGCGCCAGCAGCAAGCTGGCCGGGCGGGATGAGCAGTTCTTC
TRBJ1-5 . TRBV19 . CASSPGASNQPQHF TGTGCCAGTAGTCCGGGAGCTAGCAATCAGCCCCAGCATTTT
TRBJ1-5 . TRBV28 . CASSAPRQNNQPQHF TGTGCCAGCAGTGCCCCTCGACAGAACAATCAGCCCCAGCATTTT
TRBJ1-6 . TRBV7-9 . CASSHGQHYNSPLHF TGTGCCAGCAGCCACGGACAGCATTATAATTCACCCCTCCACTTT
TRBJ1-2 . TRBV5-4 . CASSSTGKANYGYTF TGTGCCAGCAGCTCCACAGGGAAGGCTAACTATGGCTACACCTTC
TRBJ1-2 . TRBV12-5 . CASGFPIHGYTF TGTGCTAGTGGTTTTCCTATCCATGGCTACACCTTC
TRBJ1-4 . TRBV6-6 . CASSYNSQNEKLFF TGTGCCAGCAGTTACAATAGCCAGAATGAAAAACTGTTTTTT
TRBJ2-7 . TRBV6-5 . CASKGAAGPSREQYF TGTGCCAGCAAGGGAGCGGCCGGACCGTCTCGCGAGCAGTACTTC
TRBJ2-5 . TRBV5-1 TRBD2 CASSPTSGRQETQYF TGCGCCAGCAGCCCAACTAGCGGGCGACAAGAGACCCAGTACTTC
TRBJ1-1 . TRBV10-3 . CAISERAGNTEAFF TGTGCCATCAGTGAGAGGGCGGGAAACACTGAAGCTTTCTTT
TRBJ2-1 . TRBV7-3 TRBD1 CASRGDRAHEQFF TGTGCCAGCAGGGGGGACAGGGCCCATGAGCAGTTCTTC